A single sample gave rise to the 3 T cell receptor beta chains below, sequenced in a study of cytomegalovirus exposure and HLA in healthy donors. Researchers ran the PCR with 60 Vbeta and 13 Jbeta primers. Data came from immunoSEQ multiplex PCR; TCRdb stores just in-frame clones and leaves some out. In the table there are 130,000 or so clones, 72% of which are singletons. The sequenced sample consisted of PBMCs. These receptors were obtained from a man aged 45 to 65 in good health and CMV-seropositive.

This clone was seen only once. The V call is TRBV6-5, the J call TRBJ2-7; a weak D match, TRBD1 (7 bases). CDR3 size: 14 residues. V was cut by 6 bases and J by 4 bases, with 16 bases left in between. Germline V gives CDR1 MNHEY, CDR2 SVGAGI. Written as DNA, the CDR3 is TGTGCCAGCAGCCGACAGGGAGGATTATACGAGCAGTACTTC. It encodes CASSRQGGLYEQYF.

This clone has only a few counts. The V call is TRBV27, the J call TRBJ1-2; tentatively, D is TRBD1 (6 bases). The CDR3 loop spans 13 amino acids. The germline V gene has CDR1 MNHEY and CDR2 SMNVEV (reference sequence). Trimming cost V 5 bases and J 4 bases, with 11 bases left between them. The CDR3 is CASSATGFYGYTF. CDR3 sequence (DNA): TGTGCCAGCAGTGCCACAGGGTTCTATGGCTACACCTTC.

Regarding this clone: The junction shows a germline mismatch at one end, possibly a read error. The CDR3 region has the DNA TGTTCCAGCAGTTTCACAGCATTTGAAGCTTTCTTT. This encodes CSSSFTAFEAFF. This rearrangement joins TRBV7-9 to TRBJ1-1; no clear D gene. Germline CDR1 is SEHNR and CDR2 is FQNEAQ (reference sequence). The CDR3 totals 12 residues.